These 31 T cell receptor beta chains share one sample of origin, sequenced in a study of chemoradiotherapy in HPV16-positive cancers (dated by TCRdb to between 2021 and 2022). Library method: the immunoSEQ multiplex PCR assay. As stored in TCRdb, this immuneACCESS dataset retains in-frame rearrangements with V and J assigned. A fraction of the clones does not appear; measured against another copy, unresolved V genes explain less than half of the discrepancy, and the remainder lacks a known reason. This sample comprises several hundred clones, 75% to 85% of them detected only once. The ten largest clones take up over 9.5% of the sample. This specimen was tumor tissue, taken from a patient who underwent chemoradiotherapy. The receptor source for this set is a human donor with HPV-associated anogenital cancer.

This clone has a single count. The chain joins TRBV7-3 to TRBJ1-1; TRBD1 might be the D (6 bases). Trimming left V 5 bases short and J 5 bases short, with 21 bases between. CDR1 and CDR2 from the germline V gene are SGHTA and FQGTGA. The CDR3 totals 16 residues. The CDR3 DNA reads as TGTGCCAGCAGCCCCCGGTTGGGGGGCTGGGAAACTGAAGCTTTCTTT. Encoded protein: CASSPRLGGWETEAFF.

The chain carries TRBV21-1 and TRBJ1-2; no check of the table's D call, TRBD1, against the DNA was made. TRBV21-1 is tagged as a pseudogene. The CDR3 runs 12 residues. The CDR3 bases are TGTGCCAGCAGCTCACGACAGTATGGCTACACCTTC. As protein: CASSSRQYGYTF.

V and J are TRBV6-6 and TRBJ2-1; TRBD2 agrees at 7 bases. The CDR3 covers 15 residues. CDR1 and CDR2 (germline): MNHNY, SVGAGI (reference sequence). V gave up 6 bases and J gave up 3 bases; unmatched junction bases: 8. CDR3 protein: CASSRLWGGYNEQFF. CDR3 coding DNA: TGTGCCAGCAGCCGATTATGGGGGGGCTACAATGAGCAGTTCTTC.

The rearrangement uses TRBV7-2 and TRBJ1-4, with D hard to call. Trimming removed 6 bases at V and 8 bases at J, with 13 bases between. The germline V gene encodes CDR1 SGHTA and CDR2 FQGNSA. CDR3 length: 13 residues. This CDR3 reads CASSYPPSEKLFF. The CDR3 DNA sequence: TGTGCCAGCAGTTATCCCCCATCCGAAAAACTGTTTTTT.

The DNA for the CDR3 is TGTGCCAGCACTTCGGACGCCCGTGAAGCTTTCTTT. Its protein product is CASTSDAREAFF. The V gene is TRBV11-3, the J gene TRBJ1-1; D unresolved. Per the germline V gene, CDR1 is SGHNT and CDR2 is YENEEA. The CDR3 sequence is 12 residues long. V lost 7 bases and J lost 7, with 13 bases in between.

Concerning this clone: Germline is not matched at one junction end, which may reflect a read error. V and J are TRBV5-4 and TRBJ1-2, with 7 bases matching TRBD1. Germline CDR1 and CDR2: SGHNT and YYREEE (reference sequence). The CDR3 extends over 13 amino acids. The CDR3 is CASSLETGPRGAF. The CDR3 DNA sequence: TGTGCCAGCAGCTTGGAGACAGGGCCCAGAGGGGCTTTC. Full variable domain (missing parts from reference TRBV5-4 and TRBJ1-2): ETGVTQSPTHLIKTRGQQVTLRCSSQSGHNTVSWYQQALGQGPQFIFQYYREEENGRGNFPPRFSGLQFPNYSSELNVNALELDDSALYLCASSLETGPRGAFGSGTRLTVV.

This sequence joins TRBV5-1 and TRBJ2-1, with 10 bases fitting TRBD2. V shed 4 bases and J 3 bases; nucleotides not matched to a gene: 7. Germline V CDR1 and CDR2: SGHRS, YFSETQ. The CDR3 extends over 16 amino acids. This CDR3 is CASSRLAGAGYNEQFF. CDR3 DNA: TGCGCCAGCAGCAGGCTAGCGGGAGCGGGCTACAATGAGCAGTTCTTC.

The chain couples TRBV2 to TRBJ1-2, with D uncertain. Germline V gene lookup returns CDR1 SNHLY and CDR2 FYNNEI. The CDR3 loop spans 10 amino acids. Trimming removed 2 bases at V and 5 bases at J, with 0 bases between. The CDR3 DNA follows: TGTGCCAGCAGTGAATATGGCTACACCTTC. It codes for CASSEYGYTF.

The chain employs TRBV9 and TRBJ2-2, with D unresolved. Germline assignment: CDR1 SGDLS and CDR2 YYNGEE. The CDR3 has 15 residues. V lost 0 bases to trimming and J lost 0 bases, with 6 bases between them. CDR3 in amino acids: CASSVGGSNTGELFF. The CDR3 region has the DNA TGTGCCAGCAGCGTAGGGGGATCGAACACCGGGGAGCTGTTTTTT.

The genes are TRBV5-6 and TRBJ2-5; 7 bases fit TRBD1. The V gene end was trimmed by 2 bases and the J gene end by 6 bases; junction bases not matched to a gene: 7. Germline V gives CDR1 SGHDT, CDR2 YYEEEE. The CDR3 is made up of 14 amino acids. The CDR3 sequence is CASSLKGAVQTQYF. CDR3 bases: TGTGCCAGCAGCTTAAAGGGGGCTGTGCAGACCCAGTACTTC.

This chain connects TRBV19 to TRBJ2-7; tentative D call: TRBD2 (5 bases). This CDR3 spans 14 amino acids. CDR1 and CDR2 (germline): LNHDA, SQIVND (reference sequence). V lost 4 bases and J 2 bases, leaving 12 bases between the germline ends. CDR3 in DNA: TGTGCCAGTAGTAGACTGGACTCCACCTACGAGCAGTACTTC. Translated, it gives CASSRLDSTYEQYF.

This clone was recorded once. V is TRBV5-6 and J is TRBJ2-1; D gene uncertain. Trimming left V 2 bases short and J 3 bases short, with 12 bases between. CDR3 length equals 15 residues. The germline gives CDR1 SGHDT, CDR2 YYEEEE. Here the CDR3 reads CASSLGQVRYNEQFF. The CDR3 DNA follows: TGTGCCAGCAGCTTAGGGCAGGTCCGCTACAATGAGCAGTTCTTC.

The rearrangement joins TRBV27 to TRBJ2-1; D may be TRBD2 (6 bases). Per germline, CDR1 MNHEY and CDR2 SMNVEV (reference sequence). V lost 7 bases to trimming and J lost 12 bases, with 19 bases between them. The CDR3 runs to 13 residues. The DNA of the CDR3 is TGTGCCAGCAACTCGGGCGGGACTTGGGGGCAGTTCTTC. Translation gives CASNSGGTWGQFF.

The chain couples TRBV7-9 to TRBJ2-5; D may correspond to TRBD1 or TRBD2 (5 bases each). The CDR3 consists of 14 residues. Germline assignment: CDR1 SEHNR and CDR2 FQNEAQ (reference sequence). The V end was cut by 6 bases, the J end by 3 bases, with 14 bases between. CDR3 DNA sequence: TGTGCCAGCAGACCACTCGGGACCAAAGAGACCCAGTACTTC. This codes for CASRPLGTKETQYF.

The chain is built from TRBV27 and TRBJ2-3; D might be TRBD2 (6 bases). CDR1 and CDR2 from the germline V gene are MNHEY and SMNVEV (reference sequence). Trimming shortened V by 5 bases and J by 3 bases, and 15 bases separated the two germline ends. The CDR3 length is 15 residues. The CDR3 loop reads CASSPLAAGTDTQYF. The CDR3 nucleotides read TGTGCCAGCAGTCCGTTAGCGGCGGGGACAGATACGCAGTATTTT.

The chain joins TRBV11-2 to TRBJ2-5; 12 nucleotides align to TRBD2. The CDR3 is made up of 17 amino acids. J was trimmed by 5 bases and V by 0 bases; bases with no gene match: 7. Germline CDR1 SGHAT, CDR2 FQNNGV. CDR3 sequence (DNA): TGTGCCAGCAGCTTAGATCCTAGCGGGAGGGTACTGGAGACCCAGTACTTC. This sequence encodes CASSLDPSGRVLETQYF. The variable domain in full, completed from reference TRBV11-2 and TRBJ2-5, reads EAGVAQSPRYKIIEKRQSVAFWCNPISGHATLYWYQQILGQGPKLLIQFQNNGVVDDSQLPKDRFSAERLKGVDSTLKIQPAKLEDSAVYLCASSLDPSGRVLETQYFGPGTRLLVL.

The chain recombines TRBV11-3 with TRBJ2-2; D not resolved. Trimming stripped 1 base from V and 4 bases from J, with 4 bases between. The CDR3 covers 13 residues. Germline CDR1 SGHNT, CDR2 YENEEA. This CDR3 reads CASSLGPTGELFF. CDR3 sequence (DNA): TGTGCCAGCAGCTTAGGCCCCACCGGGGAGCTGTTTTTT.

This clone is a singleton in its sample. This sequence joins TRBV7-2 and TRBJ1-5, with 10 bases aligning to TRBD1. CDR3 length: 16 residues. The germline V gene has CDR1 SGHTA and CDR2 FQGNSA. Unmatched junction bases numbered 4, after V lost 0 bases and J lost 5 bases. For the CDR3, the DNA is TGTGCCAGCAGCTTAGCGATTGACAGGGGGCATCAGCCCCAGCATTTT. This translates into CASSLAIDRGHQPQHF. Based on the CDR3 plus reference TRBV7-2 and TRBJ1-5, the full variable domain is GAGVSQSPSNKVTEKGKDVELRCDPISGHTALYWYRQSLGQGLEFLIYFQGNSAPDKSGLPSDRFSAERTGGSVSTLTIQRTQQEDSAVYLCASSLAIDRGHQPQHFGDGTRLSIL.

This clone was seen only a few times. This chain joins TRBV29-1 and TRBJ2-1; 9 bases map to TRBD2. Trimming cost V 6 bases and J 10 bases; bases outside gene matches: 13. The germline V gene has CDR1 SQVTM and CDR2 ANQGSEA. The CDR3 extends over 14 amino acids. The CDR3 DNA reads TGCAGCGTAGTCACAAGTCAAGCGGGGGGAGAGCAGTTCTTC. As protein: CSVVTSQAGGEQFF.

The CDR3 DNA sequence: TGTGCCAGCTCACCCTTCCTCTACGAGCAGTACTTC. Residues: CASSPFLYEQYF. The chain employs TRBV18 and TRBJ2-7, with no clear D. Germline CDR1 and CDR2: KGHSH and LQKENI. V lost 3 bases, J lost 3 bases, and 6 bases lay in between. CDR3 size: 12 residues.

The rearrangement links TRBV4-1 to TRBJ2-7, with 8 bases matching TRBD1. Losses at the gene ends were 2 bases for V and 7 bases for J; bases not matched to a gene: 10. Germline V gives CDR1 MGHRA, CDR2 YSYEKL. The CDR3 totals 15 residues. The CDR3 reads CASSQSGTGGLEQYF. The CDR3 DNA sequence: TGCGCCAGCAGCCAATCCGGGACAGGAGGTTTGGAGCAGTACTTC.

The chain has TRBV9 and TRBJ1-2; D might be TRBD1 (5 bases). CDR1 is SGDLS and CDR2 is YYNGEE in the germline V gene. The CDR3 spans 14 residues. Trimming removed 0 bases at V and 7 bases at J, with 13 bases between. The CDR3 DNA sequence: TGTGCCAGCAGCGTAGGGGGGGGAGGAGGTGGCTACACCTTC. As protein: CASSVGGGGGGYTF.

The rearrangement uses TRBV15 and TRBJ2-2; D unresolved. In germline, CDR1 is LNHNV, CDR2 YYDKDF (reference sequence). The CDR3 length is 15 residues. Trimming cost V 0 bases and J 2 bases, with 7 bases left between them. The CDR3, as DNA: TGTGCCACCAGCAGAGACCGCGCAAACACCGGGGAGCTGTTTTTT. This codes for CATSRDRANTGELFF. Drawing the rest from reference TRBV15 and TRBJ2-2, the complete variable domain is DAMVIQNPRYQVTQFGKPVTLSCSQTLNHNVMYWYQQKSSQAPKLLFHYYDKDFNNEADTPDNFQSRRPNTSFCFLDIRSPGLGDTAMYLCATSRDRANTGELFFGEGSRLTVL.

The rearrangement joins TRBV6-1 to TRBJ1-5; possible D gene TRBD1, 6 bases. V lost 6 bases, J lost 3 bases, and 12 bases lay in between. The length of the CDR3 is 14 residues. Germline-derived CDR1 and CDR2 are MNHNS and SASEGT. Here the CDR3 DNA reads TGTGCCAGCAGCGCCGGACAGTTCAATCAGCCCCAGCATTTT. The encoded protein is CASSAGQFNQPQHF.

V gene TRBV2 combines with J gene TRBJ2-7, with 7 nucleotides matching TRBD1. Looked up from germline, CDR1 is SNHLY and CDR2 is FYNNEI. The CDR3 runs to 15 residues. V was pared by 7 bases and J by 3 bases, with 12 bases of the junction left unmatched. CDR3 region: CASTLRRTGFYEQYF. CDR3 in DNA: TGTGCCAGCACCCTGAGACGGACAGGATTCTACGAGCAGTACTTC.

The rearrangement links TRBV4-1 to TRBJ1-2; tentative D call: TRBD1 (5 bases). The V and J ends lost 3 bases and 8 bases respectively, with 13 bases between them. CDR3 length: 13 residues. The germline V gene has CDR1 MGHRA and CDR2 YSYEKL. The CDR3 reads CASSHEGGDGYTF. Here the CDR3 DNA reads TGCGCCAGCAGCCATGAGGGTGGGGACGGCTACACCTTC.

V usage is TRBV19 and J usage is TRBJ2-3; maybe TRBD2 (6 bases). This CDR3 has 15 residues. CDR1 and CDR2 from the germline V gene are LNHDA and SQIVND (reference sequence). V dropped 5 bases and J dropped 0 bases, with 12 bases sitting between them. The CDR3 sequence is CASSGAGTSTDTQYF. In DNA form, the CDR3 reads TGTGCCAGTAGTGGAGCCGGGACTAGCACAGATACGCAGTATTTT.

The rearrangement joins TRBV9 to TRBJ1-1; D possibly corresponds to TRBD1 (6 bases). V lost 0 bases, J lost 4 bases, and 10 bases lay in between. CDR1 is SGDLS and CDR2 is YYNGEE in the germline V gene. The CDR3 is 14 residues long. The CDR3 is CASSVAGEVTEAFF. The CDR3 coding sequence is TGTGCCAGCAGCGTAGCAGGGGAGGTCACTGAAGCTTTCTTT.

The V and J genes are TRBV30 and TRBJ2-5; D unclear. The CDR3 covers 10 residues. With 0 bases removed from V and 7 bases from J, the gap between germline ends came to 3 bases. Germline CDR1 and CDR2: GTSNPN and SVGIG (reference sequence). In nucleotides, the CDR3 is TGTGCCTGGAGTGTTGGGACCCAGTACTTC. It translates to CAWSVGTQYF.

V gene TRBV11-2 combines with J gene TRBJ2-7; D is perhaps TRBD1 (7 bases). Trimming pared 0 bases from V and 2 bases from J, leaving 14 bases between. Germline values: CDR1 SGHAT, CDR2 FQNNGV. The CDR3 is made up of 16 amino acids. CDR3: CASSLEGGTATYEQYF. In nucleotides, the CDR3 is TGTGCCAGCAGCTTAGAAGGCGGGACAGCTACCTACGAGCAGTACTTC.

This chain uses TRBV7-8 with TRBJ2-5; D is perhaps TRBD1 or TRBD2 (6 bases each). Germline CDR1 and CDR2: SGHVS and FQNEAQ. The CDR3 runs 14 residues. V lost 7 bases and J 5 bases, leaving 17 bases between the germline ends. The CDR3 is CASTQWEGGETQYF. The CDR3 DNA reads TGTGCCAGCACTCAATGGGAAGGGGGGGAGACCCAGTACTTC.